This T cell receptor (beta chain) derives from a study of shared clonotypes between healthy human individuals. All donors were healthy HIV-negative adults lacking recent acute infections or vaccinations. Study observations and caveats: How much donors shared clonotypes was expected to be affected by sequencing depth. Around 5% was the fraction of naive CD4 clonotypes found shared across four donors. Relative to clonotypes present in all four donors, those not shared had lower generation probabilities.

TCRdb's copy holds only in-frame clones and misses some; the assay was immunoSEQ multiplex PCR. The repertoire has roughly 1,100,000 clones, about 77% of them found once; the top ten carry about 1.5%. This CDR3 has 14 residues. V shed 6 bases and J shed 1 base, with 12 bases lying between them. CDR1 and CDR2 from the germline V gene are MNHNS and SASEGT. This clone was observed a few times. The antigen remains unidentified. The chain has TRBV6-1 and TRBJ1-1, with D possibly TRBD1 on 5 matching bases. This sequence was found in a young man in good health. What was sequenced was memory CD4+ T cells sorted from blood. Subset here: CD45RA-negative fraction. CDR3 loop: CASSLARGNTEAFF. In DNA, the CDR3 is TGTGCCAGCAGCCTCGCGAGGGGGAACACTGAAGCTTTCTTT.